Below, 8 T cell receptor beta chains from the same sample are listed, as sequenced in a study of spatial heterogeneity in lung cancer. TCRdb re-called the 5' RACE reads through MiXCR, storing one row per CDR3 protein. The table lists fewer than 20,000 distinct CDR3 sequences, 9.2% of them singletons. As for time point: blood at routine non-recurrence follow-up after resection. The starting material was PBMCs, obtained at follow-up. These receptors were taken from a male donor with early-stage non-small cell lung cancer.

This clonotype was counted at least ten times. The chain couples TRBV5-4 to TRBJ2-3; the match to TRBD2 covers 13 bases. Germline-derived CDR1 and CDR2 are SGHNT and YYREEE (reference sequence). CDR3 length: 16 residues. J was trimmed by 5 bases and V by 3 bases; bases with no gene match: 6. As DNA, the CDR3 is TGTGCCAGCAGCTCCACTAGCGGGAGGGCCGGAGATACGCAGTATTTT. This translates into CASSSTSGRAGDTQYF.

This clonotype was seen ten or more times. V is TRBV19 and J is TRBJ1-5, with D tentatively TRBD1 (5 bases). Germline V gene sequence: CDR1 LNHDA, CDR2 SQIVND (reference sequence). Trimming left V 4 bases short and J 4 bases short, with 14 bases between. This CDR3 has 15 amino acids. Here the CDR3 DNA reads TGTGCCAGTAGTAACTGGTTGCAGGGTAATCAGCCCCAGCATTTT. This gives the protein CASSNWLQGNQPQHF. Full variable domain (remainder filled in from reference TRBV19 and TRBJ1-5): DGGITQSPKYLFRKEGQNVTLSCEQNLNHDAMYWYRQDPGQGLRLIYYSQIVNDFQKGDIAEGYSVSREKKESFPLTVTSAQKNPTAFYLCASSNWLQGNQPQHFGDGTRLSIL.

This clonotype has a count of ten or more. The chain has TRBV20-1 and TRBJ2-7; D is undetermined. V was pared by 0 bases and J by 3 bases, with 6 bases between. CDR3 length: 12 residues. Germline values: CDR1 DFQATT, CDR2 SNEGSKA (reference sequence). DNA of the CDR3: TGCAGTGCTAGAGAGGCATTCTACGAGCAGTACTTC. It codes for CSAREAFYEQYF.

V usage is TRBV24-1 and J usage is TRBJ2-1; 8 bases fit TRBD2. The ends lost 3 bases at V and 6 bases at J; junction bases unmatched: 6. CDR1 KGHDR and CDR2 SFDVKD come from the germline V gene. The CDR3 is 15 residues long. The CDR3: CATSDPGTRSNEQFF. CDR3 nucleotides: TGTGCCACCAGTGATCCCGGGACTAGAAGCAATGAGCAGTTCTTC.

This clonotype has at least ten counts. The J gene is TRBJ2-2, the V gene TRBV20-1, with D perhaps TRBD2 (5 bases). The V and J ends lost 2 bases and 6 bases respectively, with 16 bases between them. Germline V gene data show CDR1 as DFQATT and CDR2 as SNEGSKA (reference sequence). This CDR3 has 15 amino acids. The CDR3 region is CSARFAGGSSGELFF. The DNA of the CDR3 is TGCAGTGCTAGATTCGCAGGAGGTAGCTCCGGGGAGCTGTTTTTT.

This clonotype was counted at least ten times. The chain has TRBV12-3 or TRBV12-4 and TRBJ2-1, with 8 bases lining up with TRBD1. The length of the CDR3 is 14 residues. With 5 bases clipped from V and 3 bases from J, the junction kept 3 bases outside the gene matches. As DNA, the CDR3 is TGTGCCAGCAGTCCAGGGGGCGTCTACAATGAGCAGTTCTTC. Its translation is CASSPGGVYNEQFF.

This clonotype appeared many times. The chain combines TRBV4-2 with TRBJ1-2; 7 bases match TRBD1. Germline CDR1 reads LGHNA; CDR2 reads YNFKEQ. The CDR3 is 18 residues long. The J segment lost 0 bases and the V segment lost 1 base, leaving 11 bases of the junction unmatched. The DNA of the CDR3 is TGTGCCAGCAGCCAAGGGCTTTCCCCGGGACAGCCTAACTATGGCTACACCTTC. Amino acids: CASSQGLSPGQPNYGYTF.

This clonotype appeared many times. The gene calls are TRBV7-8 and TRBJ2-5, with TRBD2 matching 9 bases. Per germline, CDR1 SGHVS and CDR2 FQNEAQ. Trimming at V came to 8 bases and at J to 2 bases, leaving 12 bases not matched to a gene. This CDR3 is 16 amino acids long. The CDR3 spells CASLEMVAGDQETQYF. CDR3 coding DNA: TGTGCCAGCCTAGAGATGGTAGCGGGAGATCAAGAGACCCAGTACTTC.